The 21 T cell receptor beta chains listed next were all sequenced from one sample in a study of tumor-infiltrating lymphocytes in primary liver carcinoma. Unsorted bulk tissue (roughly 17-34 mg) underwent RNA and DNA co-extraction. Researchers generated TCR beta cDNA from roughly 520 ng of total RNA, relying on a constant-region primer. Slightly modified ARM-PCR served as the procedure for the TCR beta libraries. These libraries came from three rounds of nested multiplex PCR. The opening two PCR rounds, ten to eleven cycles each, paired TRBV1-TRBV30 forward primers with a C-beta reverse primer. TCRdb reanalysed the multiplex PCR reads using MiXCR and keeps one entry per CDR3 protein. The table lists just under 95,000 distinct CDR3 sequences, approximately 72% of them singletons. Material for sequencing was tumor-adjacent normal liver tissue. The receptors were sampled from a man aged 35-49 years with primary liver carcinoma and hepatitis B virus infection.

Points on this clonotype: Likely a read error: the CDR3 ends without its conserved phenylalanine or tryptophan. The CDR3 region is CTSRPSRGTGGQETQYV. CDR3 nucleotide sequence: TGCACCAGCAGGCCTTCCCGGGGTACGGGAGGTCAAGAGACCCAGTACGTC. V is TRBV10-2 and J is TRBJ2-5, with 7 bases lining up with TRBD2. The germline CDR1 and CDR2 sequences are WSHSY and SAAADI. CDR3 length: 17 amino acids.

Concerning this clonotype itself: One base away lies a much larger clone, so this may be a sequencing read error. J is TRBJ2-7 and V is TRBV4-2, with D perhaps matching TRBD1 or TRBD2 (5 bases each). This CDR3 has 15 amino acids. CDR1 LGHNA and CDR2 YNFKEQ come from the germline V gene. Between the trimmed V and J ends, which lost 2 bases and 6 bases, there was a span of 17 bases. Written as DNA, the CDR3 is TGTGCCAGCAGCCAAACCGGGACCGCAGTTGGCGAGCAGTACTTC. This gives the protein CASSQTGTAVGEQYF.

The gene calls are TRBV11-2 and TRBJ2-7, with unresolved D. V was clipped by 9 bases and J by 3 bases, with 15 bases between them. The CDR3 extends over 13 amino acids. Looked up from germline, CDR1 is SGHAT and CDR2 is FQNNGV. This chain's CDR3 is CASNFRLLYEQYF. CDR3 coding DNA: TGTGCCAGTAACTTTAGGCTACTCTACGAGCAGTACTTC.

Concerning this clonotype itself: A read error may produce the germline difference seen at one junction end. The chain links TRBV6-1 to TRBJ2-7; 10 bases agree with TRBD1. This CDR3 is built from 16 residues. CDR1 and CDR2 (germline): MNHNS, SASEGT. The CDR3 protein is CVSSELGQGRSYEHYF. Written as DNA, the CDR3 is TGTGTCAGCAGTGAGTTGGGACAGGGGAGATCCTACGAGCACTACTTC.

This clonotype was picked up a small number of times. This clone may be a read error of a much larger clone one base away. The chain joins TRBV29-1 to TRBJ2-7, with D possibly matching TRBD1 (5 bases). Germline loops: CDR1 SQVTM, CDR2 ANQGSEA. Between the trimmed V and J ends, which lost 7 bases and 4 bases, there was a span of 17 bases. The CDR3 extends over 13 amino acids. CDR3 loop: CSARTRADYEQYF. CDR3 bases: TGCAGCGCCCGGACAAGGGCGGATTACGAGCAGTACTTC.

The CDR3 loop is CASSFLTSNNEQFF. In DNA, the CDR3 is TGCGCCAGTAGCTTTCTAACAAGCAACAATGAGCAGTTCTTC. The gene calls are TRBV4-1 and TRBJ2-1; D gene ambiguous. Germline V CDR1 and CDR2: MGHRA, YSYEKL. CDR3 length: 14 residues. V was trimmed by 9 bases and J by 5 bases, leaving 17 bases between them.

In regard to this clonotype: The conserved phenylalanine or tryptophan is not found at the CDR3 terminus, so this likely reflects a read error. CDR3 amino acids: CASSDPEGGVETQYL. The DNA of the CDR3 is TGTGCCAGCAGTGATCCAGAGGGCGGGGTGGAGACCCAGTACCTC. V gene TRBV6-5 combines with J gene TRBJ2-5, with D tentatively TRBD2 (6 bases). This CDR3 comprises 15 residues. CDR1 MNHEY and CDR2 SVGAGI come from the germline V gene. V was shortened by 5 bases and J by 5 bases, with 18 bases between the two germline ends.

The table lists this clonotype with a count of one. The CDR3 protein is CASSLVVGGDEQFF. The CDR3 DNA follows: TGCGCCAGCAGCTTGGTGGTAGGTGGAGATGAGCAGTTCTTC. V usage is TRBV5-1 and J usage is TRBJ2-1; no reliable D call. Germline CDR1 is SGHRS and CDR2 is YFSETQ. V was trimmed by 0 bases and J by 8 bases, leaving 12 bases between them. The CDR3 length is 14 residues.

This sequence joins TRBV7-8 and TRBJ1-1; weak D call: TRBD1 (5 bases). CDR3 length: 17 residues. V was shortened by 5 bases and J by 4 bases, with 23 bases between the two germline ends. Germline V lookup: CDR1 SGHVS, CDR2 FQNEAQ. CDR3 amino acids: CASSPSPGVSLATEAFF. Here the CDR3 DNA reads TGTGCCAGCAGCCCATCGCCGGGGGTTTCGCTGGCCACTGAAGCTTTCTTT.

The DNA for the CDR3 is TGTGCCAACACCTTGACAGGGGGCCCCTACGAGCAGTACTTC. Protein sequence: CANTLTGGPYEQYF. The chain is built from TRBV28 and TRBJ2-7; TRBD1 agrees at 10 bases. Germline values: CDR1 MDHEN, CDR2 SYDVKM. The ends lost 10 bases at V and 2 bases at J; junction bases unmatched: 8. The CDR3 runs 14 residues.

This clonotype came up a few times. This chain connects TRBV5-1 to TRBJ1-1, with D uncertain. The CDR3 runs to 15 residues. In germline, CDR1 is SGHRS, CDR2 YFSETQ. The germline V and J ends were trimmed by 0 bases and 1 base, with 10 bases remaining between them. CDR3 amino acids: CASSLGTEPNTEAFF. CDR3 nucleotide sequence: TGCGCCAGCAGCTTGGGCACTGAGCCGAACACTGAAGCTTTCTTT.

About this clonotype itself: One end of the junction is discordant with germline, which a read error may explain. The V call is TRBV12-3 or TRBV12-4, the J call TRBJ2-1; a weak D match, TRBD2 (6 bases). The CDR3 length is 14 residues. CDR3 DNA sequence: TGTGCCCGCAGTACCCGGGACTCTGACGGTGAGCAGTTCTTC. Translation: CARSTRDSDGEQFF.

The rearrangement uses TRBV6-5 and TRBJ2-7; 7 bases map to TRBD1. In germline, CDR1 is MNHEY, CDR2 SVGAGI. The CDR3 consists of 16 residues. With V trimmed by 0 bases and J by 4 bases, 9 bases remained unmatched. CDR3 protein: CASSYSGTVDSYEQYF. CDR3 nucleotide sequence: TGTGCCAGCAGTTACTCGGGGACAGTTGACTCGTACGAGCAGTACTTC.

This clonotype was detected only once. At one boundary the junction diverges from the germline segment, which might be a read error. The chain combines TRBV29-1 with TRBJ2-3; 8 bases are a match to TRBD1. This CDR3 has 13 amino acids. The germline V gene encodes CDR1 SQVTM and CDR2 ANQGSEA. CDR3 in DNA: TGCAGCGTTGGCAGGGGGCAGAGTGATACGCAGTACTTT. This codes for CSVGRGQSDTQYF.

Notes on this clonotype: One end of the junction varies from germline; a read error may be responsible. J is TRBJ2-7 and V is TRBV11-1; D is possibly TRBD2 (5 bases). This CDR3 spans 12 amino acids. Per germline, CDR1 SGHAT and CDR2 FQDESV (reference sequence). The CDR3 is CASSGSAYEQYF. In nucleotides, the CDR3 is TGTGCCAGCAGCGGGAGTGCCTATGAGCAGTACTTC.

Comment on this clonotype: One end of the junction fails to match germline, which may point to a read error. The rearrangement uses TRBV5-5 and TRBJ2-6; TRBD2 might be the D (6 bases). Germline CDR1 is SGHKS and CDR2 is YYEKEE (reference sequence). The CDR3 loop spans 16 amino acids. CDR3: CASSLAGRSGTNVLTF. In nucleotides, the CDR3 is TGTGCCAGCAGCTTGGCGGGGAGGTCTGGGACCAACGTCCTGACCTTC.

J is TRBJ2-1 and V is TRBV10-3, with TRBD2 matching over 13 bases. The CDR3 covers 18 residues. V shed 2 bases, J shed 12 bases, and the junction held 16 bases outside the gene matches. Germline V gene lookup returns CDR1 ENHRY and CDR2 SYGVKD. CDR3 in amino acids: CAISEGSTGLAGVSGQFF. The CDR3 nucleotides read TGTGCCATCAGTGAGGGAAGTACCGGACTAGCGGGAGTAAGTGGGCAGTTCTTC.

For this clonotype: Likely a read error: the CDR3 ends without its conserved phenylalanine or tryptophan. The chain has TRBV11-2 and TRBJ2-7, with TRBD2 matching over 7 bases. This CDR3 is built from 13 residues. The germline gives CDR1 SGHAT, CDR2 FQNNGV. The J segment lost 9 bases and the V segment lost 1 base, leaving 6 bases of the junction unmatched. The CDR3 is CASSLAGGRWQYL. The CDR3 DNA reads TGTGCCAGCAGCTTAGCGGGCGGGAGATGGCAGTACCTC.

Details on this clonotype: A junction boundary mismatches the germline segment, possibly from a read error. The CDR3 spells CSVPPGAGDRTDTHYF. The CDR3 DNA sequence: TGCAGCGTTCCCCCGGGCGCGGGAGATCGCACAGATACGCATTATTTT. V is TRBV29-1 and J is TRBJ2-3, with 7 bases that match TRBD2. Germline V lookup: CDR1 SQVTM, CDR2 ANQGSEA. This CDR3 region has 16 residues.

Details on this clonotype: It may be a read error: a sequence one base away is much more abundant. The chain employs TRBV4-2 and TRBJ1-5; D gene ambiguous. From germline, CDR1 is LGHNA and CDR2 YNFKEQ. This CDR3 region has 13 residues. Here the CDR3 DNA reads TGTGCCAGCAACCAAGATTCTCTTCAGCCCCAGCATTTT. It yields the protein CASNQDSLQPQHF.

V is TRBV4-2 and J is TRBJ2-7; 9 bases are shared with TRBD2. CDR3 length: 16 residues. The junction had 9 bases not matched to a gene; V was cut back by 3 bases and J by 3 bases. Germline CDR1 and CDR2: LGHNA and YNFKEQ. The CDR3 coding sequence is TGTGCCAGCAGCCAGTATAGGCGGACTAGCGACTACGAGCAGTACTTC. It codes for CASSQYRRTSDYEQYF.